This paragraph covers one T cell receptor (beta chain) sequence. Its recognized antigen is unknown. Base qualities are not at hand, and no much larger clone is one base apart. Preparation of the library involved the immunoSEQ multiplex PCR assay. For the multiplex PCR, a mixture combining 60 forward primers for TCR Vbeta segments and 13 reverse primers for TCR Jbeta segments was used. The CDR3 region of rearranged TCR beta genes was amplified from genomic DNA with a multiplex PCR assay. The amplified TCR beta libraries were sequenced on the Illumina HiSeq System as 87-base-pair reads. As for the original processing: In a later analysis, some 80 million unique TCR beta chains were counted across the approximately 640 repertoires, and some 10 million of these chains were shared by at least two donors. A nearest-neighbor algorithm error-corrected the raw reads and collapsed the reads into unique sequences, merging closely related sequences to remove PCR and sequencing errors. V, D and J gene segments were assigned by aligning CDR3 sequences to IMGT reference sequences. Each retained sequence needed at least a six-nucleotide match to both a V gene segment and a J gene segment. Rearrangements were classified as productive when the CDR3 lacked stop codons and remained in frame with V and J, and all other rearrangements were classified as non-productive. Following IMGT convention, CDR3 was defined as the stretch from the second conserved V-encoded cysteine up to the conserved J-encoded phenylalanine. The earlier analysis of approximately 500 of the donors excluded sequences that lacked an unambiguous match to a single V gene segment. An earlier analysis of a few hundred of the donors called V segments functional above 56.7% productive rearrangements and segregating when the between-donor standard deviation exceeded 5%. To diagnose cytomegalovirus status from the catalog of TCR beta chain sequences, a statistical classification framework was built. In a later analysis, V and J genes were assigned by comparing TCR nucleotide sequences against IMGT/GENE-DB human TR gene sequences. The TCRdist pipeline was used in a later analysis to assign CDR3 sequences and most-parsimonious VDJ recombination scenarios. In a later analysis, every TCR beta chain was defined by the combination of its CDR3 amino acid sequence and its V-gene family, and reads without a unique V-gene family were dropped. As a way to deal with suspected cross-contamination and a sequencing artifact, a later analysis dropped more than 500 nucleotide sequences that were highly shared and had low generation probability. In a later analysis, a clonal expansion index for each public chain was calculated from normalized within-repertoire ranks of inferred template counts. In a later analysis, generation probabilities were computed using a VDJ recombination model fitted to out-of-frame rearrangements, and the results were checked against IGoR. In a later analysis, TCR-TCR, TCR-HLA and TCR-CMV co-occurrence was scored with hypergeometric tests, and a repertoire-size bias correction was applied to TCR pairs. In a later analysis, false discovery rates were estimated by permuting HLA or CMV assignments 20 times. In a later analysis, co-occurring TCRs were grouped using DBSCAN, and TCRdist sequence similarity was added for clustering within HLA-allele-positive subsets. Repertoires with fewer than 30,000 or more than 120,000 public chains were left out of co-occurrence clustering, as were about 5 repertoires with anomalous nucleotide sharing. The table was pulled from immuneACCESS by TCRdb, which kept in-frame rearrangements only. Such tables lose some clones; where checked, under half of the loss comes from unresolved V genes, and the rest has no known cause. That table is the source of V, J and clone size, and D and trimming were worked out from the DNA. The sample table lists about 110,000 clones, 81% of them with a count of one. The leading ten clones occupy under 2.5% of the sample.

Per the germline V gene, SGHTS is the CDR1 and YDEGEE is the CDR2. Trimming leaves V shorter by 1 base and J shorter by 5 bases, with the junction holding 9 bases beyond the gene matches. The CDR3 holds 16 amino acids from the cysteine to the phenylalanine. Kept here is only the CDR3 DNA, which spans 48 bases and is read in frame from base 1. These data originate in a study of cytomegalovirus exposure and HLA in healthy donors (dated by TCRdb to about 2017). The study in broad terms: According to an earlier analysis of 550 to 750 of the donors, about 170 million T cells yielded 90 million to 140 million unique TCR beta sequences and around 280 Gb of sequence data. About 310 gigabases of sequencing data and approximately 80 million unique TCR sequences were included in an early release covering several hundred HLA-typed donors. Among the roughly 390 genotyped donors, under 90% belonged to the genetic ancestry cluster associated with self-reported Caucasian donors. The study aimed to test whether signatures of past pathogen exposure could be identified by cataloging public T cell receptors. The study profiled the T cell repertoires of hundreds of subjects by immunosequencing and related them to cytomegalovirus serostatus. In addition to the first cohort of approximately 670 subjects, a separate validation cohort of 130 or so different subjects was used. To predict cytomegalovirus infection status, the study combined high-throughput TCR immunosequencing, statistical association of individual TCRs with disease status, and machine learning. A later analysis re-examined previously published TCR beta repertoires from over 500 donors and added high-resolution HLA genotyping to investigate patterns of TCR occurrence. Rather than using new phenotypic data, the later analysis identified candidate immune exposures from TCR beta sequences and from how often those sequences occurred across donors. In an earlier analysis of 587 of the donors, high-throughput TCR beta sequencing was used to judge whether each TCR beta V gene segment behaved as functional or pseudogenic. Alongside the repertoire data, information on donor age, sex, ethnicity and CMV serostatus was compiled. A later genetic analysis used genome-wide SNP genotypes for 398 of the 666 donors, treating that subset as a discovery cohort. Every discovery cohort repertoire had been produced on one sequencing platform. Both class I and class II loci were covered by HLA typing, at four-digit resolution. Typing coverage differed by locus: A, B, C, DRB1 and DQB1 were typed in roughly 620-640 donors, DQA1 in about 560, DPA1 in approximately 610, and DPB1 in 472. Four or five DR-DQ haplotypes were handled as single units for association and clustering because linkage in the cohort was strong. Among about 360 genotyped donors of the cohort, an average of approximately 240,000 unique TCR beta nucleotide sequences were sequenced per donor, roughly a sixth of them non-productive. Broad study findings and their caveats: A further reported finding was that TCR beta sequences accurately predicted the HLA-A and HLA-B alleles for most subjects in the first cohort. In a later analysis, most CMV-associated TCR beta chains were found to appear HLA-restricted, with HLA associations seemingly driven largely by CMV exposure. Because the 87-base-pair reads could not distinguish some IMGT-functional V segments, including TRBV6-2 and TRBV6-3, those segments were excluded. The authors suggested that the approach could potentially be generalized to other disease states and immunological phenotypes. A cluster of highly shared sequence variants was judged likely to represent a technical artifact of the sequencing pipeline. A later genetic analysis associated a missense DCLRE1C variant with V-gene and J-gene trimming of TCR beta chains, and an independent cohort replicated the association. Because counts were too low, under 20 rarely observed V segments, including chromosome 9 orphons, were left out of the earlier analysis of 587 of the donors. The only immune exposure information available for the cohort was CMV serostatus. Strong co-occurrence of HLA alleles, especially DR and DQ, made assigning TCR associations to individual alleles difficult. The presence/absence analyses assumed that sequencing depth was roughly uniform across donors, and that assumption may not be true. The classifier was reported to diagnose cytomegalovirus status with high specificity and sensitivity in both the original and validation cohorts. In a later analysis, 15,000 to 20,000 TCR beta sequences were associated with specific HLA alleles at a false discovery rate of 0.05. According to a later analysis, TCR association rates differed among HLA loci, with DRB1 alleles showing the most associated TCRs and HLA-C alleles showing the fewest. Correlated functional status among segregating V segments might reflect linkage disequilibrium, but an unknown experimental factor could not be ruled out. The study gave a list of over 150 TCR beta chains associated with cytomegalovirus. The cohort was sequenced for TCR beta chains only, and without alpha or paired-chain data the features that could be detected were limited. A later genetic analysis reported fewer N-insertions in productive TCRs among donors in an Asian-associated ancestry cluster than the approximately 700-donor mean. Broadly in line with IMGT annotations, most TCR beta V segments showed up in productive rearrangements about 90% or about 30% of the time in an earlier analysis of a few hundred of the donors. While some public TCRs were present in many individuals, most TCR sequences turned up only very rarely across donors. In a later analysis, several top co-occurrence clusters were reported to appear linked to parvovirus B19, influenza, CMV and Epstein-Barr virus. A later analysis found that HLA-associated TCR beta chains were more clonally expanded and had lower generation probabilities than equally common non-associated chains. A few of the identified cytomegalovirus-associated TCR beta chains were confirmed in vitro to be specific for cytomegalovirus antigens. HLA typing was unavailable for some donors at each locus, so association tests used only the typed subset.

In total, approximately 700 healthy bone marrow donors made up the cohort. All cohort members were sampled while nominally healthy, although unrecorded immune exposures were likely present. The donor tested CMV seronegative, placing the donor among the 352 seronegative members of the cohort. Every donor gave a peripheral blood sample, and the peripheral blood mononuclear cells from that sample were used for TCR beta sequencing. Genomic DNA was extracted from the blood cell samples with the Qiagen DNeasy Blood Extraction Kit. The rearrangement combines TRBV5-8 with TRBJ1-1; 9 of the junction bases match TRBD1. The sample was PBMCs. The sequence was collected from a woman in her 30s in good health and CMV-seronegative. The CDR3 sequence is CASSLRLQGAWTEAFF. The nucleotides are TGTGCCAGCAGCTTGCGATTACAGGGGGCATGGACTGAAGCTTTCTTT. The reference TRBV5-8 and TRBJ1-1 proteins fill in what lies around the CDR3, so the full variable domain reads EAGVTQSPTHLIKTRGQQATLRCSPISGHTSVYWYQQALGLGLQFLLWYDEGEERNRGNFPPRFSGRQFPNYSSELNVNALELEDSALYLCASSLRLQGAWTEAFFGQGTRLTVV.